This T cell receptor (beta chain) is drawn from a study of blood T cell repertoires in COVID-19. Study background: Sources were T cells, B-cell-depleted T cells, or PBMCs; the material itself was cDNA or gDNA.

Data came from immunoSEQ multiplex PCR; TCRdb stores just in-frame clones and leaves some out. The sample consists of 79,000 or so clones, 70% to 90% of them appearing once. Germline assignment: CDR1 SNHLY and CDR2 FYNNEI. Trimming stripped 3 bases from V and 4 bases from J, with 9 bases between. The length of the CDR3 is 13 residues. The TCR was taken from a human donor in a cohort sampled during active COVID-19. The sequencing input was peripheral blood. The chain links TRBV2 to TRBJ2-5; the D is unclear. CDR3 nucleotide sequence: TGTGCCAGCAGTGACCCCACGGGAGAGACCCAGTACTTC. This gives the protein CASSDPTGETQYF.